Many counts were recorded for the clone carrying this TCR beta chain. Its cognate antigen is unknown. It was by 5'RACE with 10-nucleotide random UMIs that the cDNA was made. TCRdb re-called the 5' RACE reads with MiXCR, one entry per CDR3 protein. The sample includes some 25,000 distinct CDR3 sequences, approximately 13% seen only once; the top ten take 4.5% to 5.5%. The time point is: technical triplicate 1. Sorted libraries came from about a million CD4+ or CD8+ T cells. The data are from a study of neurological immune-mediated disorders. Study-level results: Across subjects, no CDR3 amino acid sequence appeared in expanded clones of more than one subject, a finding that suggested private repertoires in all groups. Healthy controls had more TCR clonal expansion than multiple sclerosis, which showed the least, whereas HTLV-1-associated myelopathy showed the most.

Losses at the gene ends were 4 bases for V and 9 bases for J; bases not matched to a gene: 7. The CDR3 spans 15 residues. The sample comprised CD4+ T cells from blood. The TCR originated in a female donor with HTLV-1-associated myelopathy (HAM/TSP). The chain uses TRBV12-3 or TRBV12-4 and TRBJ2-1, with 12 bases fitting TRBD2. CDR3: CASSWASGGAGEQFF. The CDR3 region has the DNA TGTGCCAGCAGTTGGGCTAGCGGGGGGGCCGGTGAGCAGTTCTTC.